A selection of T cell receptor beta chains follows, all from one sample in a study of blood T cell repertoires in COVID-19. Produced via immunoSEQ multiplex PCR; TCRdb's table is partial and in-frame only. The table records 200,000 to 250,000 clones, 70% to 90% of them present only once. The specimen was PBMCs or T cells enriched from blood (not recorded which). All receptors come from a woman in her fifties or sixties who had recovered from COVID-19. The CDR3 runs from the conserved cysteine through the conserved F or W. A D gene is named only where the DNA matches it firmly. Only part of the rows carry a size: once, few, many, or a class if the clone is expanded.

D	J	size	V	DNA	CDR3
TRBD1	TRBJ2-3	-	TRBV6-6	TGTGCCAGCAGCCTCGACAGGGCGGATACGCAGTATTTT	CASSLDRADTQYF
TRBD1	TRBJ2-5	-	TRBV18	TGTGCCAGCTCATCCGGGACAGGGGATCAAGAGACCCAGTACTTC	CASSSGTGDQETQYF
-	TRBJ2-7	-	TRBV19	TGTGCCAGTAGTATCCTGGACGGAGGATCCTACGAGCAGTACTTC	CASSILDGGSYEQYF
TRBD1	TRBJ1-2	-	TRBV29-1	TGCAGCGTTGGGACAGGGAACGGTGGCTACACCTTC	CSVGTGNGGYTF
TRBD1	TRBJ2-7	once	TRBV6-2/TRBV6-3	TGTGCCAGCAGCCTTGACAGGGGCGAGCAGTACTTC	CASSLDRGEQYF
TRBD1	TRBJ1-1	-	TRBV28	TGTGCCAGCACCTCCGGGACAGGGTTTTTGGGCACTGAAGCTTTCTTT	CASTSGTGFLGTEAFF
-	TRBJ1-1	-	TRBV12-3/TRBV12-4	TGTGCCAGCAGTTTAACGGAGGACACTGAAGCTTTCTTT	CASSLTEDTEAFF
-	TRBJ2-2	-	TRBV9	TGTGCCAGCAGCGTAGTAGGAGACCCCGGGGAGCTGTTTTTT	CASSVVGDPGELFF
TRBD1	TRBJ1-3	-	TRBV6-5	TGTGCCAGCAGTACTACAGGGGGCTCTGGAAACACCATATATTTT	CASSTTGGSGNTIYF
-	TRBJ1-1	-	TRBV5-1	TGCGCCAGCAGCTTGGAAGGGGGAACTGAAGCTTTCTTT	CASSLEGGTEAFF
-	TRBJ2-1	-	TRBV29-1	TGCAGCGTTGAAGACGGGTGGCCCCTCTCCATCAATGAGCAGTTCTTC	CSVEDGWPLSINEQFF
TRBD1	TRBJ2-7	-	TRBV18	TGTGCCAGCTCGTCCGGGACAGGAACCTACGAGCAGTACTTC	CASSSGTGTYEQYF
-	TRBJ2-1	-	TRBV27	TGTGCCAGCAGTAAGGAGCCGGGCAATGAGCAGTTCTTC	CASSKEPGNEQFF
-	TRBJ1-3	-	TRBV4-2	TGTGCCAGCAGACGGGGTCCGGCGGACACCATATATTTT	CASRRGPADTIYF
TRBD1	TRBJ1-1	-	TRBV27	TGTGCCAGCCAAGAGGGGGCTCTCACTGAAGCTTTCTTT	CASQEGALTEAFF
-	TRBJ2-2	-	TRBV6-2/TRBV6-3	TGTGCCAGCAGTCAGGACTCAACGAACACCGGGGAGCTGTTTTTT	CASSQDSTNTGELFF
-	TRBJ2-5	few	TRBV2	TGTGCCAGCAGTCCCCTTGTGCAGGGAGAGACCCAGTACTTC	CASSPLVQGETQYF
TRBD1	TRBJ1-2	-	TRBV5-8	TGTGCCAGCAGCGGGGGACAGCTGAACCCTAACTATGGCTACACCTTC	CASSGGQLNPNYGYTF
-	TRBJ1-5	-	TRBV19	TGTGCCAGTACCCAGGGTAGGCAGTTGGATCAGCCCCAGCATTTT	CASTQGRQLDQPQHF
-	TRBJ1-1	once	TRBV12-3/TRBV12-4	TGTGCCAGCAGTTCGACAGTGAACACTGAAGCTTTCTTT	CASSSTVNTEAFF
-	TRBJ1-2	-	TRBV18	TGTGCCAGCTCGCGGGGACGGACGGGAGGCTACACCTTC	CASSRGRTGGYTF
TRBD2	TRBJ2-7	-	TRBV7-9	TGTGCCAGCAGTGACACCGGGACTACCTACGAGCAGTACTTC	CASSDTGTTYEQYF
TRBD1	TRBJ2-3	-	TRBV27	TGTGCCAGCAGCTCAACAGGGGTCCTCACAGATACGCAGTATTTT	CASSSTGVLTDTQYF
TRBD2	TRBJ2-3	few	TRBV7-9	TGTGCCAGCAGCGGGCCGGGACTAAGCACAGATACGCAGTATTTT	CASSGPGLSTDTQYF
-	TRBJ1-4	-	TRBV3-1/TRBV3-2	TGTGCCAGCAGCCGTAAAACAGACAGAAATGAAAAACTGTTTTTT	CASSRKTDRNEKLFF
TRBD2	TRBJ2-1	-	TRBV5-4	TGTGCCAGCAGCACGGGCGGATATGGCGGGAGCTACAATGAGCAGTTCTTC	CASSTGGYGGSYNEQFF
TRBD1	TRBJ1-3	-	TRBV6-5	TGTGCCACCCTCCCGACAGGGGGAATAAACACCATATATTTT	CATLPTGGINTIYF
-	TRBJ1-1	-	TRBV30	TGTGCCTGGACAGATAAATTGAACACTGAAGCTTTCTTT	CAWTDKLNTEAFF
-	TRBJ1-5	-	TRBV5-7	TGTGCCAGCAGCTTCCGTTGGCCCGGGAGACCCCAGCATTTT	CASSFRWPGRPQHF
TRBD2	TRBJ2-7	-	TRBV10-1	TGCGCCAGCAGTGAGTTCGGGAGGGCCCCCCGGAACGAGCAGTACTTC	CASSEFGRAPRNEQYF
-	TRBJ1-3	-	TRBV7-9	TGTGCCAGCAGCTCGATCGGGGGGTCCTCTGGAAACACCATATATTTT	CASSSIGGSSGNTIYF
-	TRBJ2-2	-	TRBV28	TGTGCCAGCAGTCCCTTTACGCGGCCCCAGGAGCTGTTTTTT	CASSPFTRPQELFF
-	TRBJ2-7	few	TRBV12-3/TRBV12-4	TGTGCCAGCAGTTATGGGGAGAGCGAGCAGTACTTC	CASSYGESEQYF
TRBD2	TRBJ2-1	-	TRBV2	TGTGCCAGCAGTGAAGCGGGCGGGGGGTCCGCCTACAATGAGCAGTTCTTC	CASSEAGGGSAYNEQFF
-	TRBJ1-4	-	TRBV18	TGTGCCAGCTCACCATTCCCCAATAATGAAAAACTGTTTTTT	CASSPFPNNEKLFF
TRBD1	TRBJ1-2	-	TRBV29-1	TGCAGCGTAGACAGGGGATCCGGTGGCTACACCTTC	CSVDRGSGGYTF
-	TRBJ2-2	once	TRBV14	TGTGCCAGCAGCCAGCGGTTGGGATCCCGGGGAACCGGGGAGCTGTTTTTT	CASSQRLGSRGTGELFF
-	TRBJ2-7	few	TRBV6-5	TGTGCCAGCAGTTCCGACTGGGAGCAGTACTTC	CASSSDWEQYF
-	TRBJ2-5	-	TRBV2	TGTGCCAGCAGGGAGGGCGGGCTCCAAGAGACCCAGTACTTC	CASREGGLQETQYF
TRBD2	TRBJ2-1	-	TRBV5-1	TGCGCCAGCAGACCCGGACTAGCGGGAGTGCAGTTCTTC	CASRPGLAGVQFF
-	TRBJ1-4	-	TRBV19	TGTGCCAGCCAAAACTATGAAAAACTGTTTTTT	CASQNYEKLFF
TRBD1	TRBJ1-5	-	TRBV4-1	TGCGCCAGTGCCCTGGACAGGGGGGGTCAGCCCCAGCATTTT	CASALDRGGQPQHF
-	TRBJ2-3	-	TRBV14	TGTGCCAGCAGCCAAGATCTGGGCCTCACAGATACGCAGTATTTT	CASSQDLGLTDTQYF
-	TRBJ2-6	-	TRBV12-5	TGTGCTAGTGGTTTGGAGAGAGGGGGCGGGGTGTTATTCTCTGGGGCCAACGTCCTGACTTTC	CASGLERGGGVLFSGANVLTF
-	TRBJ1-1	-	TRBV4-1	TGCGCCAGCAGACAGGGAATACTAGATACCGGGGCTTTCTTT	CASRQGILDTGAFF
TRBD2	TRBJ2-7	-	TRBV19	TGTGCCAGTGCGACTAGCGGGAGTTCTGGGGAGCAGTACTTC	CASATSGSSGEQYF
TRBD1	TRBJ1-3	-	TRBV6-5	TGTGCCAGCCGTAGACAGGGCGCTGGAAACACCATATATTTT	CASRRQGAGNTIYF
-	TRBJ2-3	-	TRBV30	TGTGCCTGGAGGTGGGCGACCGGCACAGATACGCAGTATTTT	CAWRWATGTDTQYF
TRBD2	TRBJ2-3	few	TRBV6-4	TGTGCCAGCAGTGAAGCGGGAGGGACAGATACGCAGTATTTT	CASSEAGGTDTQYF
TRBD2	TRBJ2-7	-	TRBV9	TGTGCCAGCAGCCCCCGGGGGGGAAGCTCCTACGAGCAGTACTTC	CASSPRGGSSYEQYF
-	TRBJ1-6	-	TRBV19	TGTGCCAGTAGTATACCCCCGGCCCGAGCGGGAGGTTCACCCCTCCACTTT	CASSIPPARAGGSPLHF
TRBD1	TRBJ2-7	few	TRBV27	TGTGCCAGCAGCTCCGAGGGACAGGAATACGAGCAGTACTTC	CASSSEGQEYEQYF
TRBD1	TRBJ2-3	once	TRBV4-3	TGCGCCAGCAGCCAAGATCTGGGACAGCCTAGCACAGATACGCAGTATTTT	CASSQDLGQPSTDTQYF
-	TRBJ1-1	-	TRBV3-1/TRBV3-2	TGTGCCAGCAGCCAAGCGGGGAATATGAACACTGAAGCTTTCTTT	CASSQAGNMNTEAFF
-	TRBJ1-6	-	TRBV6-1	TGTGCCAGCAGTGAAGCGGCGGGGAATTCACCCCTCCACTTT	CASSEAAGNSPLHF
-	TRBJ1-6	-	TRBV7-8	TGTGCCAGCAGCCTCTCTGGTACAGGTGGTTATAATTCACCCCTCCACTTT	CASSLSGTGGYNSPLHF